This T cell receptor beta chain emerged from a study of early T cells in non-severe SARS-CoV-2 infection. Study-level results: Anti-spike CD8 responses were favored in VDJdb matching, and private and CD4 specificities were missed.

TCRdb used MiXCR to reprocess the 5' RACE reads, holding one entry per CDR3 protein. The sample holds 40,000 to 55,000 distinct CDR3 sequences, approximately 12% seen once. Many counts were recorded for this clonotype. No antigen is known for it. The receptor comes from an adult who was a healthcare worker with PCR-confirmed SARS-CoV-2 infection or an uninfected control (not recorded which). Input material: whole blood.

In DNA, the CDR3 is TGCGCCTTGAAACAGGGCTACGAGCAGTACTTC. Its translation is CALKQGYEQYF. This chain uses TRBV20-1 with TRBJ2-7; D may be TRBD1 (6 bases). The CDR3 has 11 amino acids. CDR1 is DFQATT, CDR2 SNEGSKA, per germline (reference sequence).